This T cell receptor beta chain was sequenced for a study of radiation and T cells in renal cell carcinoma. Stated time point: baseline pretreatment blood. Treatment described: 15 Gy SBRT to primary tumor, nephrectomy 4 weeks later. Assay used: immunoSEQ multiplex PCR; TCRdb lists only in-frame clones, some missing. The repertoire holds approximately 94,000 clones, with roughly four fifths as singletons. Germline V gives CDR1 GTSNPN, CDR2 SVGIG (reference sequence). V was clipped by 1 base and J by 7 bases; unmatched bases: 13. There are 17 residues in the CDR3. The chain couples TRBV30 to TRBJ2-2; 9 nucleotides match TRBD2. This receptor was identified in a man between 60 and 70 years old with renal cell carcinoma. This sample comprised blood, obtained from a patient whose treatment included radiotherapy and nephrectomy. The CDR3 region has the DNA TGTGCCTGGAGTGGAGATTGGGCTAGCGGGATAGGCGGGGAGCTGTTTTTT. Protein product: CAWSGDWASGIGGELFF.